This is a list of T cell receptor beta chains from one sample in a study of multiple sclerosis patients with progressive multifocal leukoencephalopathy. Repertoires were generated with immunoSEQ multiplex PCR, while TCRdb's copy carries only in-frame clones and drops some. The table includes more than 30,000 clones, roughly 87% detected once. This specimen was PBMCs, taken from a patient treated with natalizumab. These receptors were collected from a woman in her thirties or forties with progressive multifocal leukoencephalopathy. CDR3s include the opening cysteine and the closing phenylalanine or tryptophan. The D gene is left open where the match is weak. A clone size is listed for some rows: how often the clone was seen (once, few, many), or a class if it is expanded.

cdr3_nt	cdr3_aa	d_call	clone_size	v_call	j_call
TGTGCCAGTAGCGCCGTGGCTAGCGGGGGGAGCTCCTACAATGAGCAGTTCTTC	CASSAVASGGSSYNEQFF	TRBD2	.	TRBV19	TRBJ2-1
TGTGCCAGCAGTGGACTAGCGGGAGTCAATGAGCAGTTCTTC	CASSGLAGVNEQFF	TRBD2	.	TRBV27	TRBJ2-1
TGTGCCAGCAGCCTCGGGACAGCCTACGAGCAGTACTTC	CASSLGTAYEQYF	TRBD1	.	TRBV11-2	TRBJ2-7
TGTGCCAGTAGTACAGGGGCCGCGTATAAAGAAACCTACGAGCAGTACTTC	CASSTGAAYKETYEQYF	.	.	TRBV19	TRBJ2-7
TGTGCCACTCGACCGGGACGGTTGAACACTGAAGCTTTCTTT	CATRPGRLNTEAFF	.	.	TRBV10-3	TRBJ1-1
TGCGCCAGCAGCTTGTCAGGGTATCGCACTGAAGCTTTCTTT	CASSLSGYRTEAFF	.	.	TRBV5-1	TRBJ1-1
TGTGCCAGCAGTGAAAGGAGGGACAGGACGAACACCGGGGAGCTGTTTTTT	CASSERRDRTNTGELFF	TRBD1	.	TRBV2	TRBJ2-2
TGTGCCAGCAGCCAGCGACTCCTTTCCGGGGGAGCGAGTGAGCAGTTCTTC	CASSQRLLSGGASEQFF	.	.	TRBV7-6	TRBJ2-1
TGTGCCAGCACTAAGGGACAGTTACACGAGCAGTACTTC	CASTKGQLHEQYF	TRBD1	once	TRBV2	TRBJ2-7
TGTGCCAGCAGCTTATCGGGTTCTCTGAATCTGTACTTC	CASSLSGSLNLYF	.	once	TRBV11-3	TRBJ2-7
TGCGCCAGCAGCCCCCGGGTCCCCAGTTACGAGCAGTACTTC	CASSPRVPSYEQYF	.	.	TRBV4-3	TRBJ2-7
TGTGCCAGCAGCTTAGAGGGGGGAACGGGCACTGAAGCTTTCTTT	CASSLEGGTGTEAFF	.	.	TRBV13	TRBJ1-1
TGTGCCAGCAGTTTAACAGGGACACCCACTAAGTACTCTGGAAACACCATATATTTT	CASSLTGTPTKYSGNTIYF	.	.	TRBV27	TRBJ1-3
TGTGCCTGGAGTGTAGGCCGATACAATGAGCAGTTCTTC	CAWSVGRYNEQFF	.	.	TRBV30	TRBJ2-1
TGCAGCGTTCTGACAGTCAAATCCTACGAGCAGTACTTC	CSVLTVKSYEQYF	.	.	TRBV29-1	TRBJ2-7
TGTGCCAGCAGCAGTGGAAGAGATCGTCACTACGAGCAGTACTTC	CASSSGRDRHYEQYF	.	.	TRBV9	TRBJ2-7
TGCGCCAGCAGCTTGGCGACAATAATGAACACTGAAGCTTTCTTT	CASSLATIMNTEAFF	.	.	TRBV5-1	TRBJ1-1
TGCGCCAGCAGCCAAGAGGTCGCGGGGGCCGGGAATGAGCAGTTCTTC	CASSQEVAGAGNEQFF	.	.	TRBV4-3	TRBJ2-1
TGTGCCAGCGGTTACTCGGACACTGAAGCTTTCTTT	CASGYSDTEAFF	.	.	TRBV6-6	TRBJ1-1
TGCAGCGTTGAAAGGCGGGGAGGAGGGACTGAAGCTTTCTTT	CSVERRGGGTEAFF	.	.	TRBV29-1	TRBJ1-1
TGTGCCAGCAGCGAAAAGACTAGCGGGAGTCATACGCAGTATTTT	CASSEKTSGSHTQYF	TRBD2	once	TRBV13	TRBJ2-3
TGTGCCAGCAGTTCCCCGGGACAGTCCCTCTCATCATCCTACGAGCAGTACTTC	CASSSPGQSLSSSYEQYF	TRBD1	.	TRBV28	TRBJ2-7
TGTGCCAGCAGCCCCGGCGGCAACGAGCAGTACTTC	CASSPGGNEQYF	.	once	TRBV7-9	TRBJ2-7
TGTGCCAGCAGCCAAGAAATGCCAGGGACCCAACATAACTATGGCTACACCTTC	CASSQEMPGTQHNYGYTF	.	.	TRBV14	TRBJ1-2
TGCGCCAGCAGCCAAGCCGACAGTGGAGGCTCCTACGAGCAGTACTTC	CASSQADSGGSYEQYF	.	.	TRBV4-1	TRBJ2-7
TGTGCCAGCAACCCTTTAAGGCAGGGGGGCACTGAAGCTTTCTTT	CASNPLRQGGTEAFF	TRBD1	once	TRBV6-5	TRBJ1-1
TGTGCCAGCAGTTTATCAGTCCCGATGGGGGAACTGTTTTTT	CASSLSVPMGELFF	.	.	TRBV28	TRBJ1-4
TGCGCCAGCAGCCAAGATTTGGGGGCCCCTGAAGCTTTCTTT	CASSQDLGAPEAFF	.	.	TRBV4-1	TRBJ1-1
TGTGCCAGCAGCTTATGGCCACCGGGACAGGGGAACTATGGCTACACCTTC	CASSLWPPGQGNYGYTF	TRBD1	.	TRBV7-6	TRBJ1-2
TGCGCCAGCAGCCAAGCCTCGACGGCCCCATGGCCCCAGCATTTT	CASSQASTAPWPQHF	.	.	TRBV4-1	TRBJ1-5
TGTGCCAGCAGTCCGGGGACGGGGGATCAGCCCCAGCATTTT	CASSPGTGDQPQHF	.	.	TRBV27	TRBJ1-5
TGTGCCAGCAGCTTGGCCGGCTCCCCAGAGACCCAGTACTTC	CASSLAGSPETQYF	.	.	TRBV5-6	TRBJ2-5
TGTGCCAGCAGCCCTAGCGGGGGGCGAGGGGATACGCAGTATTTT	CASSPSGGRGDTQYF	TRBD2	.	TRBV5-8	TRBJ2-3
TGTGCCAGCACCAGGAGGGACAGGGACACCGGGGAGCTGTTTTTT	CASTRRDRDTGELFF	TRBD1	.	TRBV28	TRBJ2-2
TGTGCCAGCAGCCCCCGGGGTTTGAACACTGAAGCTTTCTTT	CASSPRGLNTEAFF	.	.	TRBV5-4	TRBJ1-1
TGTGCCAGCAGCTCCCGGGGCAGGGGTAGTAGCAATCAGCCCCAGCATTTT	CASSSRGRGSSNQPQHF	.	once	TRBV13	TRBJ1-5
TGTGCCAGCAGCCCCAGGATGACGAACACCGGGGAGCTGTTTTTT	CASSPRMTNTGELFF	.	.	TRBV7-2	TRBJ2-2
TGCGCCAGCAGTTCCTCCAACGCTGAAGCTTTCTTT	CASSSSNAEAFF	.	.	TRBV10-2	TRBJ1-1
TGTGCCAGCAGTTTATCTCTAGCGGGAGTTTCAGATACGCAGTATTTT	CASSLSLAGVSDTQYF	TRBD2	once	TRBV27	TRBJ2-3
TGTGCCAGCAGTTTCGGGGGGGCGAACTCCTACAATGAGCAGTTCTTC	CASSFGGANSYNEQFF	TRBD2	.	TRBV27	TRBJ2-1
TGTGCCAGCAGTGCTTCCTACGAGCGGGGGACCTACGAGCAGTACTTC	CASSASYERGTYEQYF	TRBD2	once	TRBV6-1	TRBJ2-7
TGCGCCAGCAGCTTGAATTGGGTCAATTCCTTCACCCAATCCTACAATGAGCAGTTCTTC	CASSLNWVNSFTQSYNEQFF	.	.	TRBV5-1	TRBJ2-1
TGTGCCAGCAGTTACTCTTCGGTCCCCGAGCAGTACTTC	CASSYSSVPEQYF	.	.	TRBV6-5	TRBJ2-7
TGTGCCAGCAGTGGGAGGGGGAGCTCCTACAATGAGCAGTTCTTC	CASSGRGSSYNEQFF	.	.	TRBV6-1	TRBJ2-1
TGCGCCAGCAGCCCGGGGTCAGGCGGGAGCACCGGGGAGCTGTTTTTT	CASSPGSGGSTGELFF	TRBD2	once	TRBV5-1	TRBJ2-2
TGTGCCAGCAGCCCAAGCTACGAGCAGTACTTC	CASSPSYEQYF	.	.	TRBV11-2	TRBJ2-7
TGTGCCAGCAGCTTGAAACTAGCGGGGCAGAGAGATACGCAGTATTTT	CASSLKLAGQRDTQYF	TRBD2	.	TRBV5-4	TRBJ2-3